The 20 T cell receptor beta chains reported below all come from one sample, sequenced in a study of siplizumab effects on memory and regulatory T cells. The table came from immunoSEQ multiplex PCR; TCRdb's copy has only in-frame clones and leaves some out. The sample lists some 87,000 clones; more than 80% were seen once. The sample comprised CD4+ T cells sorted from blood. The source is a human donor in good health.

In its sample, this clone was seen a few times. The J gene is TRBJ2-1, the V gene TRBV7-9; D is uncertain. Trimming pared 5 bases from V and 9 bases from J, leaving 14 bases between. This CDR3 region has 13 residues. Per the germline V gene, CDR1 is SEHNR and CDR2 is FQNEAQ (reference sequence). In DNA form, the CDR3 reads TGTGCCAGCAGCCTCTCATTGGCAGCTGAGCAGTTCTTC. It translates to CASSLSLAAEQFF. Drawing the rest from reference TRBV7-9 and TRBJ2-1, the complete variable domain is DTGVSQNPRHKITKRGQNVTFRCDPISEHNRLYWYRQTLGQGPEFLTYFQNEAQLEKSRLLSDRFSAERPKGSFSTLEIQRTEQGDSAMYLCASSLSLAAEQFFGPGTRLTVL.

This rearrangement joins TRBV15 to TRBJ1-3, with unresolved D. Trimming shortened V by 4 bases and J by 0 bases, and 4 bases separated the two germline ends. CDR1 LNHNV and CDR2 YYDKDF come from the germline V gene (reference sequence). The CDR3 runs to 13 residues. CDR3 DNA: TGTGCCACCAGCATCTTCTCTGGAAACACCATATATTTT. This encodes CATSIFSGNTIYF.

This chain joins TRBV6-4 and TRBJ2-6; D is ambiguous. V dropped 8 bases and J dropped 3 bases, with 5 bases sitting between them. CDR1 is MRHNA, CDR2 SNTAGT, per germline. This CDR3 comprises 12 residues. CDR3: CASGFGANVLTF. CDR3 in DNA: TGTGCCAGCGGGTTTGGGGCCAACGTCCTGACTTTC.

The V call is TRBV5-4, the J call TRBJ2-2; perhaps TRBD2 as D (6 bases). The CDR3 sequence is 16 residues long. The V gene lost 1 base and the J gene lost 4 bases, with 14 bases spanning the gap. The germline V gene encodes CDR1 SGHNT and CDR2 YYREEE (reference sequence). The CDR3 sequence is CASSLLSSGGTGELFF. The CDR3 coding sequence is TGTGCCAGCAGCTTGTTAAGTAGCGGAGGCACCGGGGAGCTGTTTTTT. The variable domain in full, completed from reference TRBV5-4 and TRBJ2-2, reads ETGVTQSPTHLIKTRGQQVTLRCSSQSGHNTVSWYQQALGQGPQFIFQYYREEENGRGNFPPRFSGLQFPNYSSELNVNALELDDSALYLCASSLLSSGGTGELFFGEGSRLTVL.

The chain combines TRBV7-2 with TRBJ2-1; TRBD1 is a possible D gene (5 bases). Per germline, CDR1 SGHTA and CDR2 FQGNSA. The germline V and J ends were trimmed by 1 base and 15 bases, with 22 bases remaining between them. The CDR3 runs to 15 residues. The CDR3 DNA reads TGTGCCAGCAGCTTAGTTGCTCGGTCAGGGATGACGTGGTTCTTC. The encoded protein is CASSLVARSGMTWFF.

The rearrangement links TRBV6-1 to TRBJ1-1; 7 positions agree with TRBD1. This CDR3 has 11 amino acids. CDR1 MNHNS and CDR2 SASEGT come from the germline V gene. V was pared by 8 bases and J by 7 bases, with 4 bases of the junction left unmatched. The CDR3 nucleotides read TGTGCCAGCCGAGACAGGGTTGAAGCTTTCTTT. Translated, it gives CASRDRVEAFF.

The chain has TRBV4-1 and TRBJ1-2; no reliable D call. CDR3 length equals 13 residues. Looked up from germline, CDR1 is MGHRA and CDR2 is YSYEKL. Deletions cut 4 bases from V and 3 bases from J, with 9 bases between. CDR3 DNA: TGCGCCAGCAGCCGCGGCGGGGACTATGGCTACACCTTC. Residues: CASSRGGDYGYTF.

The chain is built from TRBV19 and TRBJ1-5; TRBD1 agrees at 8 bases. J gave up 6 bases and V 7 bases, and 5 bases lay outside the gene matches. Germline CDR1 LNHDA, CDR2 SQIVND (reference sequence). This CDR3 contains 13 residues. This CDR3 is CASKGQGGQPQHF. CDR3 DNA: TGTGCCAGTAAAGGACAGGGCGGTCAGCCCCAGCATTTT.

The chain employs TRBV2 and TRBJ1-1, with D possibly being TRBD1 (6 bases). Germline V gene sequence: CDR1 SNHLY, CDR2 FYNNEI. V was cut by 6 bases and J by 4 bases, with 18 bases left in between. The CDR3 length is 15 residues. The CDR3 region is CASRETGLSLTEAFF. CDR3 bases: TGTGCCAGCAGGGAAACAGGGCTGTCTCTCACTGAAGCTTTCTTT.

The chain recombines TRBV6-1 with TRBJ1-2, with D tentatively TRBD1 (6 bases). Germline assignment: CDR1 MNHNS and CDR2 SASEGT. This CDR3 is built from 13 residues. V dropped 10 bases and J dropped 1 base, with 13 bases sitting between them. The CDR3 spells CAIGTPSNYGYTF. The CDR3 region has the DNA TGTGCCATCGGGACACCTAGTAACTATGGCTACACCTTC.

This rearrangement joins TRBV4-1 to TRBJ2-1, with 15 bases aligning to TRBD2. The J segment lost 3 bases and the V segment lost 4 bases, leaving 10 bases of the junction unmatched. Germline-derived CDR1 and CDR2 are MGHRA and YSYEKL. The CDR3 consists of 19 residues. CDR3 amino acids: CASSRGTSGRIRVYNEQFF. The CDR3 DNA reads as TGCGCCAGCAGCCGGGGGACTAGCGGGAGGATTAGGGTCTACAATGAGCAGTTCTTC.

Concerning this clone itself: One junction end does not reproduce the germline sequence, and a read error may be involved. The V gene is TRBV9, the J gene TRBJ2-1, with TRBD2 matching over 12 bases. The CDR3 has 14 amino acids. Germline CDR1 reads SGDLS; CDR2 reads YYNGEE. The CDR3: CASSVVASGRGVIF. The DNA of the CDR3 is TGTGCCAGCAGCGTAGTCGCTAGCGGGAGGGGAGTTATCTTC. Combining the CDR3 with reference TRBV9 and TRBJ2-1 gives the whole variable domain DSGVTQTPKHLITATGQRVTLRCSPRSGDLSVYWYQQSLDQGLQFLIQYYNGEERAKGNILERFSAQQFPDLHSELNLSSLELGDSALYFCASSVVASGRGVIFGPGTRLTVL.

CDR3 nucleotide sequence: TGTGCCAGTACCCCCAGTAGGGGAATTTACAATGAGCAGTTCTTC. Residues: CASTPSRGIYNEQFF. The chain couples TRBV19 to TRBJ2-1; D might be TRBD1 (5 bases). Trimming cost V 7 bases and J 4 bases, with 17 bases left between them. The V gene's germline CDR1 is LNHDA and CDR2 SQIVND (reference sequence). The CDR3 is 15 amino acids.

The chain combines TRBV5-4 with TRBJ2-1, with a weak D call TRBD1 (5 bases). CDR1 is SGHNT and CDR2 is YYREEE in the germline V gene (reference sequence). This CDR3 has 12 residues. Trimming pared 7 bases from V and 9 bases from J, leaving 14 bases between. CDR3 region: CASVTGGGEQFF. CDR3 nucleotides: TGTGCCAGCGTCACAGGCGGCGGTGAGCAGTTCTTC.

The CDR3 bases are TGTGCCAGCAGCCCCCGACTAGCGGGAGCATACAATGAGCAGTTCTTC. Its protein is CASSPRLAGAYNEQFF. This chain joins TRBV9 and TRBJ2-1; TRBD2 matches 12 bases. The trim removed 4 bases at V and 4 bases at J, leaving 6 bases unmatched. Germline V gene lookup returns CDR1 SGDLS and CDR2 YYNGEE. The CDR3 is made up of 16 amino acids.

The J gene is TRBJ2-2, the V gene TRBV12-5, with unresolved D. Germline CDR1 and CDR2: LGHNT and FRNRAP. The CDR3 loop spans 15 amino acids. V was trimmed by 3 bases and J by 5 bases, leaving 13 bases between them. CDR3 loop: CASGFVVTGTGELFF. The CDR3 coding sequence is TGTGCTAGTGGTTTTGTTGTTACCGGAACCGGGGAGCTGTTTTTT. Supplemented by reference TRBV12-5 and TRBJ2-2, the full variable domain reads DARVTQTPRHKVTEMGQEVTMRCQPILGHNTVFWYRQTMMQGLELLAYFRNRAPLDDSGMPKDRFSAEMPDATLATLKIQPSEPRDSAVYFCASGFVVTGTGELFFGEGSRLTVL.

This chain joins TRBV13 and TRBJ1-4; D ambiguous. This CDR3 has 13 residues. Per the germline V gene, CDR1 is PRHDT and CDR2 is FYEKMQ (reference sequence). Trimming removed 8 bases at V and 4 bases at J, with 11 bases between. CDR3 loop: CASRRRGNEKLFF. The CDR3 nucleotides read TGTGCCAGCCGGAGGCGCGGTAATGAAAAACTGTTTTTT.

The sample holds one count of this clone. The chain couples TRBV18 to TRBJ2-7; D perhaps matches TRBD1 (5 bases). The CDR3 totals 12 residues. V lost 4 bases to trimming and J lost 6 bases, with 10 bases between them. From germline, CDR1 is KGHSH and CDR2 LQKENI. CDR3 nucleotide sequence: TGTGCCAGCTCACGACAGAATAGCGAGCAGTACTTC. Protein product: CASSRQNSEQYF.

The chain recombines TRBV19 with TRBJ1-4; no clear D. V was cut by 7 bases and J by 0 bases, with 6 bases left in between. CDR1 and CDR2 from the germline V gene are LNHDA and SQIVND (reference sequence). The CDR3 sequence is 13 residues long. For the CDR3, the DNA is TGTGCCAGTAACCCTGCAACTAATGAAAAACTGTTTTTT. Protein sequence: CASNPATNEKLFF. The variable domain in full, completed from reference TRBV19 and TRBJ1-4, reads DGGITQSPKYLFRKEGQNVTLSCEQNLNHDAMYWYRQDPGQGLRLIYYSQIVNDFQKGDIAEGYSVSREKKESFPLTVTSAQKNPTAFYLCASNPATNEKLFFGSGTQLSVL.

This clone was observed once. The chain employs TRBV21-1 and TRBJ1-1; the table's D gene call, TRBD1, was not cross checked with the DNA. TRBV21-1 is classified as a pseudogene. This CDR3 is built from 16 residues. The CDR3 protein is CASSKGTGDRYLGAFF. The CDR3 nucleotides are TGTGCCAGCAGCAAAGGTACAGGGGATCGGTATTTAGGGGCTTTCTTT.